This section outlines one TCR beta chain sequence together with its context. Germline V gene sequence: CDR1 LGHNA, CDR2 YNFKEQ. This CDR3 contains 16 residues. The ends lost 3 bases at V and 0 bases at J; junction bases unmatched: 4. Original processing methods: Reference gene primer amplification gave nucleated cell count estimates. Only in-frame clones appear in the TCRdb table, and some are missing; sequencing was by immunoSEQ multiplex PCR. V and J calls and clone size are given by that table; D and trimming were obtained from the DNA. The sample yields roughly 70,000 clones, around nine tenths seen once. This sample is part of a study of blood T cell repertoires in COVID-19. Study summary: Italy, Spain and the United States were the sources of the convalescent and acute COVID-19 samples. T cells, B-cell-depleted T cells, or PBMCs supplied cDNA or gDNA.

Sequenced material: peripheral blood. The receptor comes from a woman at least 80 years old with active or convalescent COVID-19. The chain couples TRBV4-2 to TRBJ1-4; TRBD1 agrees at 7 bases. The CDR3 coding sequence is TGTGCCAGCAGCCAGGATGGACAGGCAACTAATGAAAAACTGTTTTTT. It codes for CASSQDGQATNEKLFF.